These 5 T cell receptor beta chains were all obtained from the same sample, sequenced in a study of blood T cells in healthy people across ages. Then a second PCR, running about 7 to 11 cycles, was carried out with a sample-barcoded 5' primer and a J-beta primer mix. TCRdb re-analysed the 5' RACE reads in MiXCR, keeping a single row per CDR3 protein. The table includes 700,000 to 850,000 distinct CDR3 sequences, 30% to 45% detected once. Sequences were obtained from blood. The receptors derive from a man in his late teens or twenties in good health.

This clonotype was seen ten or more times. J is TRBJ2-5 and V is TRBV29-1; D is unresolved. This CDR3 is built from 13 residues. Deletions cut 3 bases from V and 0 bases from J, with 8 bases between. Germline V lookup: CDR1 SQVTM, CDR2 ANQGSEA. In DNA, the CDR3 is TGCAGCGTTGATTTTGGGTACCAAGAGACCCAGTACTTC. It is translated as CSVDFGYQETQYF.

This chain's CDR3 is CASREDGRAPQHF. CDR3 DNA sequence: TGTGCCAGCAGGGAAGACGGAAGAGCGCCCCAGCATTTT. The chain joins TRBV28 to TRBJ1-5; D is unclear. Germline CDR1 reads MDHEN; CDR2 reads SYDVKM. CDR3 size: 13 residues. Trimming left V 6 bases short and J 9 bases short, with 15 bases between.

This clonotype occurred a few times. The chain joins TRBV7-3 to TRBJ2-7, with 8 bases that match TRBD2. The length of the CDR3 is 15 residues. The V gene end was trimmed by 3 bases and the J gene end by 2 bases; junction bases not matched to a gene: 6. Germline assignment: CDR1 SGHTA and CDR2 FQGTGA. The CDR3 loop is CASSFGGGPTYEQYF. CDR3 nucleotides: TGTGCCAGCAGCTTCGGCGGGGGGCCAACCTACGAGCAGTACTTC.

This chain uses TRBV7-9 with TRBJ2-3; D is tentatively TRBD1 or TRBD2 (5 bases each). CDR3 length: 16 residues. V was clipped by 6 bases and J by 4 bases, with 20 bases between them. CDR1 SEHNR and CDR2 FQNEAQ come from the germline V gene (reference sequence). The CDR3 reads CASRGEKGSRADTQYF. The DNA for the CDR3 is TGTGCCAGCAGGGGAGAGAAGGGATCCAGGGCAGATACGCAGTATTTT.

This chain joins TRBV4-2 and TRBJ2-3; possibly TRBD2 for D (5 bases). V shed 6 bases and J shed 4 bases, with 23 bases lying between them. This CDR3 has 17 amino acids. CDR1 LGHNA and CDR2 YNFKEQ come from the germline V gene. In DNA, the CDR3 is TGTGCCAGCAGTGAGGGTACGACCCCCGGGGTCGCAGATACGCAGTATTTT. Protein sequence: CASSEGTTPGVADTQYF.